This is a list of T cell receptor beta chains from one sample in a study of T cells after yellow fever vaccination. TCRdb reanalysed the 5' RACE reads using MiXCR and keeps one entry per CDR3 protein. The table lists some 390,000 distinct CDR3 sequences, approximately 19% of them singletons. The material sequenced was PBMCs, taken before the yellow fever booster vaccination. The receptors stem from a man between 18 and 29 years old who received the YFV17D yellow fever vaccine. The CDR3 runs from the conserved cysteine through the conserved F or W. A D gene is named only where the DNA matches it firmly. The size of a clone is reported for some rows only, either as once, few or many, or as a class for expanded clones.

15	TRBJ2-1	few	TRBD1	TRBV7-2	CASSLGGTGKNEQFF	TGTGCCAGCAGCTTAGGAGGGACAGGGAAGAATGAGCAGTTCTTC
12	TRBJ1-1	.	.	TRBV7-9	CASSFPDTEAFF	TGTGCCAGCAGCTTCCCTGACACTGAAGCTTTCTTT
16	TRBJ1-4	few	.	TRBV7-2	CASSLAGTATNEKLFF	TGTGCCAGCAGCTTAGCAGGCACCGCAACTAATGAAAAACTGTTTTTT
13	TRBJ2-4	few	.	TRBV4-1	CASSQGVGNIQYF	TGCGCCAGCAGCCAAGGGGTCGGAAACATTCAGTACTTC
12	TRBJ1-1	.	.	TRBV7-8	CASSDTRTEAFF	TGTGCCAGCAGCGATACGAGGACAGAAGCTTTCTTT
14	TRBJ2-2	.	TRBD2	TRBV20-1	CSADGGSRAGELFF	TGCAGTGCTGACGGGGGGAGCCGGGCCGGGGAGCTGTTTTTT
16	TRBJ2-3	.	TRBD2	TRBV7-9	CASSLLAGVSTDTQYF	TGTGCCAGCAGCTTACTAGCGGGGGTTAGCACAGATACGCAGTATTTT
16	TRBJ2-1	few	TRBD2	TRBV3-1	CASSQANLAGADEQFF	TGTGCCAGCAGCCAAGCGAACCTAGCGGGGGCGGATGAGCAGTTCTTC
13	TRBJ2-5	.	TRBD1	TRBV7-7	CASSPDRAKTQYF	TGTGCCAGCAGCCCGGACAGGGCAAAGACCCAGTACTTC
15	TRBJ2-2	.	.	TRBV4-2	CASSRTVANTGELFF	TGTGCCAGCAGCCGGACAGTCGCGAACACCGGGGAGCTGTTTTTT
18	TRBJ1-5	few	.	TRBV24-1	CATSETTGTSYSNQPQHF	TGTGCCACCAGTGAAACTACCGGGACATCTTATAGCAATCAGCCCCAGCATTTT
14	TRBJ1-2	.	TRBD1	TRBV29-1	CSVEAPGQGIGYTF	TGCAGCGTTGAGGCTCCCGGACAGGGGATCGGCTACACCTTC
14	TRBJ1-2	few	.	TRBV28	CASSLFRPPYGYTF	TGTGCCAGCAGTTTATTCCGCCCGCCCTATGGCTACACCTTC
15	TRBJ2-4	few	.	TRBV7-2	CASSLARDGKNIQYF	TGTGCCAGCAGCTTAGCTCGGGACGGGAAAAACATTCAGTACTTC
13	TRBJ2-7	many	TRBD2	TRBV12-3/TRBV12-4	CASSPGTSSEQYF	TGTGCCAGCAGCCCTGGGACTAGCAGCGAGCAGTACTTC
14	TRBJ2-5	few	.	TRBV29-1	CSVEAPGDGETQYF	TGCAGCGTTGAAGCTCCAGGGGACGGCGAGACCCAGTACTTC
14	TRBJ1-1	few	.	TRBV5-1	CASSPTSANTEAFF	TGCGCCAGCAGTCCGACATCGGCGAACACTGAAGCTTTCTTT
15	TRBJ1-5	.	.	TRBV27	CASSLYMGSWQPQHF	TGTGCCAGCAGTTTATATATGGGTAGTTGGCAGCCCCAGCATTTT
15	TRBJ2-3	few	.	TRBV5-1	CASSLEPGITDTQYF	TGCGCCAGCAGCTTGGAACCAGGGATCACAGATACGCAGTATTTT
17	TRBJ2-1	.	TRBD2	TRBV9	CASSVLDQRGAYNEQFF	TGTGCCAGCAGCGTCTTAGACCAGCGGGGAGCCTACAATGAGCAGTTCTTC
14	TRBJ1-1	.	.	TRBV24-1	CATSDPGGNTEAFF	TGTGCCACCAGTGACCCCGGGGGGAACACTGAAGCTTTCTTT
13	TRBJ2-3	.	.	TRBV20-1	CSAKDQRAETQYF	TGCAGTGCAAAGGACCAGCGGGCGGAAACGCAGTATTTT
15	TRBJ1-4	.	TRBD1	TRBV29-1	CSAAGQVSTNEKLFF	TGCAGCGCCGCGGGACAGGTTTCAACTAATGAAAAACTGTTTTTT
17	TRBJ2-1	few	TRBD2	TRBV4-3	CASSQNYGLAAYNEQFF	TGCGCCAGCAGCCAAAACTATGGACTAGCGGCCTACAATGAGCAGTTCTTC
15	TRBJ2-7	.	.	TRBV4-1	CASSQGRGNRHEQYF	TGCGCCAGCAGCCAAGGGAGGGGGAACCGCCACGAGCAGTACTTC
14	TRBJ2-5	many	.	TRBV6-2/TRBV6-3	CASTGTSRLETQYF	TGTGCCAGCACTGGGACTTCTCGTTTGGAGACCCAGTACTTC
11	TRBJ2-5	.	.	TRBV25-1	CASSGRKSQYF	TGTGCCAGCAGTGGCCGGAAGTCCCAGTACTTC
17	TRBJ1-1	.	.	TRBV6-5	CASSYSIDPSLNTEAFF	TGTGCCAGCAGTTACTCGATTGACCCCTCTTTGAACACTGAAGCTTTCTTT
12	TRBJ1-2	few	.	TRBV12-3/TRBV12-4	CASSNSNYGYTF	TGTGCCAGCAGTAACAGTAACTATGGCTACACCTTC